What follows is one TCR beta chain and its context. This clone's antigen is unknown. Base qualities were left out, and no much larger clone turns up one base away. This sample is part of a study of T cell responses to AZD1222 COVID-19 vaccine (dated by TCRdb to the early 2020s). The study in broad terms: A total of approximately 240 trial participants underwent TCR sequencing, of whom nearly 210 had received two doses of AZD1222 and some 25 had received two doses of the MenACWY control vaccine. Enrollment into the trials was organized by age into subgroups of 18-55, 56-69 and 70-plus years, and those subgroups contained about 150, 27 and 61 TCR-sequenced participants, respectively. Study-level results and caveats: The 56-69-year group was small, and its depth increase did not reach significance, likely because of low power. Because no day 14 peak-response samples were available, the repertoires could be characterized only after the peak T cell response. After two AZD1222 doses, spike-specific TCR breadth and depth were significantly higher than at day 0 and than in MenACWY recipients. Participants were mostly white British, with more females than males. The authors suggested clonal diversity may have been underestimated. Only five to seven AZD1222 recipients were SARS-CoV-2 seropositive at baseline, limiting conclusions about previously exposed vaccinees. The whole spike protein was spanned by vaccine-associated CD4 TCRs, and dominant responses were seen in regions 160-218 and 743-854. Nearly half of unique spike-specific TCRs reportedly recognized epitopes outside regions mutated in the B.1.351 and B.1.1.7 variants.

The time point label for this specimen denotes: about 28 days (+/-7) after the second vaccine dose. AZD1222 recipients with second doses at about 4 weeks or about 12 weeks were pooled, because spike-specific TCR depth and breadth did not differ between schedules. The vaccinee samples were drawn from two UK trials, COV001 and COV002, one of which was a single-blind randomized controlled phase 2/3 trial testing AZD1222 (ChAdOx1 nCoV-19) in healthy adults. For TCRbeta chain sequencing, PBMC samples were collected from trial participants at day 0 and at day 28 after the second dose. The germline V gene gives CDR1 as SNHLY and CDR2 as FYNNEI. Counted from cysteine to phenylalanine, this CDR3 has 13 amino acids. CDR3 DNA only is kept here, 39 bases in frame from base 1. Trimming costs V 1 base and J 4 bases, and their ends lie 8 bases apart. The CDR3 regions of human TCRbeta chains were analyzed by immunosequencing. The study's own analysis went as follows. Repertoire TCRs were matched against a reference library of SARS-CoV-2-specific TCRs generated with the MIRA antigen-specificity platform. Breadth was defined as the fraction of unique TCRs that were SARS-CoV-2-associated. Depth was defined as the fraction of total T cells that were SARS-CoV-2-associated. Using the MIRA data, every spike-specific TCR was mapped to the spike region that the TCR reacted to and assigned to either a CD4 or a CD8 class. Log10-transformed breadth and depth values were compared by one-way ANOVA with Sidak's multiple comparisons tests. TCRdb holds this immuneACCESS table with in-frame rearrangements only. Some clones are missing; in checked studies, unresolved V genes explain under half, and the rest has no known cause. That table supplies the V and J calls and clone size; D and trimming were determined from the DNA. The sample includes roughly 180,000 clones, with 91% observed a single time. The top ten constitute 1.5% to 2% of the sample.

The specimen was peripheral blood, collected 28 days after the second AZD1222 dose. The chain is encoded by TRBV2 joined to TRBJ2-7; matching of 5 bases hints at TRBD1 as the D gene. The sequence came from an adult who received the AZD1222 COVID-19 vaccine. The DNA reads TGTGCCAGCAGTGAAGGGGGCGCGTACGAGCAGTACTTC. Its translation reads: CASSEGGAYEQYF. This CDR3, with the reference TRBV2 and TRBJ2-7 proteins standing in past its ends, gives the full variable domain EPEVTQTPSHQVTQMGQEVILRCVPISNHLYFYWYRQILGQKVEFLVSFYNNEISEKSEIFDDQFSVERPDGSNFTLKIRSTKLEDSAMYFCASSEGGAYEQYFGPGTRLTVT.